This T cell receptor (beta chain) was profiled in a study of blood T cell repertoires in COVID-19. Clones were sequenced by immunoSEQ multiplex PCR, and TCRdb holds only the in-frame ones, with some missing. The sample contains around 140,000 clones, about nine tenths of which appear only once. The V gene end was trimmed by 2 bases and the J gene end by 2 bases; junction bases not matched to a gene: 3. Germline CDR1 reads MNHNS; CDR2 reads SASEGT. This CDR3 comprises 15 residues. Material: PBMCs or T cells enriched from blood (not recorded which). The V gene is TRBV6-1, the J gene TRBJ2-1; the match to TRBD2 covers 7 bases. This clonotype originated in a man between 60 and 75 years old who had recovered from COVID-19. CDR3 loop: CASSERGGTYNEQFF. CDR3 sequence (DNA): TGTGCCAGCAGTGAACGCGGGGGTACCTACAATGAGCAGTTCTTC.